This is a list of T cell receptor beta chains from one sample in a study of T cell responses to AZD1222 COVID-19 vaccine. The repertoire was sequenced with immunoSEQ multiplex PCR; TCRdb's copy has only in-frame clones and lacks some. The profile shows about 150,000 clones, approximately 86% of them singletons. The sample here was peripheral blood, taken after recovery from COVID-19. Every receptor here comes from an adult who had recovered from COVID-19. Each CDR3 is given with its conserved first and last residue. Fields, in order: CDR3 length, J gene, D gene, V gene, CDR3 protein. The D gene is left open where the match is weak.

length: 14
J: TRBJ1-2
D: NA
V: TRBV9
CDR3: CASSARQIGGGYTF

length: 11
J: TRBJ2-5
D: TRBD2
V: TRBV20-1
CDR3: CSAALLAGTYF

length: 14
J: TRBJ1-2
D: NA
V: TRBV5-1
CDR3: CASSADWVNYGYTF

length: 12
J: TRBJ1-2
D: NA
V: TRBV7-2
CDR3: CASSENRAGYTF

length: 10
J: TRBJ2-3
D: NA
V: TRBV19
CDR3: CASGYDTQYF

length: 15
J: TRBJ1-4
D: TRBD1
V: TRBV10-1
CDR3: CASSRRGQDNEKLFF

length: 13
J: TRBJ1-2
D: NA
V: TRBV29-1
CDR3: CSVEDYQNYGYTF

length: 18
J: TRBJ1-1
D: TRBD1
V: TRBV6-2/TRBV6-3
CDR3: CASSYSGFGQVMNTEAFF

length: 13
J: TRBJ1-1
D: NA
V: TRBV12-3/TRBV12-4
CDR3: CASSLAEETEAFF

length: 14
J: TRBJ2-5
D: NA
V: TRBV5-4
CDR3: CASSPPQGQETQYF

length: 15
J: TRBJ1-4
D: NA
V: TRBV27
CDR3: CASKKGDSTNEKLFF

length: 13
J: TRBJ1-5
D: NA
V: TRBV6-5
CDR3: CASRGGWDQPQHF

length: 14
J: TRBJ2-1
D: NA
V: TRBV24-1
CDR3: CATSDPGAGNEQFF

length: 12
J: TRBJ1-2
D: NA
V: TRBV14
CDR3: CASSVAGEGYTF

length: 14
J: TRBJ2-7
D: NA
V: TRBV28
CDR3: CASTRSRARYEQYF

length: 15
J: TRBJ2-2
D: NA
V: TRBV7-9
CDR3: CASSEWTDLTGELFF

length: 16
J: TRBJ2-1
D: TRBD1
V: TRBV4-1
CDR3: CASSQPRTGTFNEQFF

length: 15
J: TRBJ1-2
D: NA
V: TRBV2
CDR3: CASSEELIGLHGYTF

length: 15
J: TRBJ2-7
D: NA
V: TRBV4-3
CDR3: CASSQEISARPKQYF

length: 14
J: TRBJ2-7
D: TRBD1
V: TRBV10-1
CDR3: CASSERDRAYEQYF

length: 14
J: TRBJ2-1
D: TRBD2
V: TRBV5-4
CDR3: CASSWGLGDNEQFF

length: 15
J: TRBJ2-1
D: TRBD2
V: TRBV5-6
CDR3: CASSLGGSSYNEQFF

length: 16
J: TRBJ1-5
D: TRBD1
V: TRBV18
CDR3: CASSPETGGFNQPQHF

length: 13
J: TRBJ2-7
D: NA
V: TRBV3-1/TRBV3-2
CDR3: CASSQDEGREQYF

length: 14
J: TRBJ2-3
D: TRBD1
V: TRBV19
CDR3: CASNRDRGHDTQYF

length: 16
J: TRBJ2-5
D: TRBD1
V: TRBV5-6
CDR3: CASSPDRALIQETQYF

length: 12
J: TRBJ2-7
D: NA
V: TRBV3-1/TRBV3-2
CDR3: CVSSQVGYEQYF

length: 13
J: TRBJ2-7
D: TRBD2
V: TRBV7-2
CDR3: CASSRTSKYEQYF

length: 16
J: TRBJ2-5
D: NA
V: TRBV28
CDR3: CASSLRAIGAGGTQYF

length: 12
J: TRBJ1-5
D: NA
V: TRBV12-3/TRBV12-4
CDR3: CASSLANQPQHF

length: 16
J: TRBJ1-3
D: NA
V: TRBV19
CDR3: CASSTQGGNSGNTIYF

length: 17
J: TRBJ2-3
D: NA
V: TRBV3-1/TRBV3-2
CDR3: CASSQVSAGARTDTQYF

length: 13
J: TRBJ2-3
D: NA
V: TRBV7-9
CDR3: CASSLEGSLASYF

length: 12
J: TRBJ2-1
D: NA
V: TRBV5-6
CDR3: CASSFTYNEQFF

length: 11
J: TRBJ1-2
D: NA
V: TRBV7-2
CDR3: CASSFLYGYTF

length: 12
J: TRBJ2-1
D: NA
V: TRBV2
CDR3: CASSKEFNEQFF

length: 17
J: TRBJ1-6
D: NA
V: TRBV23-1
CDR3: CASSLDGQLGINSPLHF

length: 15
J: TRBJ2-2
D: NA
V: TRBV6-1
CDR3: CASSEQVFGTGELFF

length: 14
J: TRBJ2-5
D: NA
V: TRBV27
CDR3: CASSPRGPVETQYF

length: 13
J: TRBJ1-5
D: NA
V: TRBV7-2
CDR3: CASSSANNQPQHF

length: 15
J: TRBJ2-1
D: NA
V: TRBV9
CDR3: CASSVRGHLYNEQFF

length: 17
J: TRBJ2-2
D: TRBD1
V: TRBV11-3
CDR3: CASSLTGQAFYTGELFF

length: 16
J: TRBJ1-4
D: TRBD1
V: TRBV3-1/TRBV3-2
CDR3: CASSSHIWQGDEKLFF

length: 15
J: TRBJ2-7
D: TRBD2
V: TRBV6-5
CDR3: CASSSSGGRSYEQYF

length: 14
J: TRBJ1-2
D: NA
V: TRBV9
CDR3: CASSVSKSNYGYTF